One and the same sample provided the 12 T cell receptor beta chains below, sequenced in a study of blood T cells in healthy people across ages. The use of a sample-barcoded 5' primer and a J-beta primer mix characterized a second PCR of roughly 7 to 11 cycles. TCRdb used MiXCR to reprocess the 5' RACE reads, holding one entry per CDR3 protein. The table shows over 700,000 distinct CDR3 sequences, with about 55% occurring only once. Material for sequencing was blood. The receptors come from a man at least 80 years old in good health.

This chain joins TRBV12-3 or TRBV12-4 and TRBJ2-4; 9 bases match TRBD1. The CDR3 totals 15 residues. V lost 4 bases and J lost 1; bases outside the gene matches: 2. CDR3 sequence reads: CASSSTGGAKNIQYF. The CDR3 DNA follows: TGTGCCAGCAGTTCGACAGGGGGTGCCAAAAACATTCAGTACTTC.

The CDR3 nucleotides read TGCAGTGCTAGTGCTCCCGCGATGGATACGCAGTATTTT. It specifies CSASAPAMDTQYF. The V call is TRBV20-1, the J call TRBJ2-3; no clear D gene. Trimming stripped 3 bases from V and 6 bases from J, with 13 bases between. Germline CDR1 and CDR2: DFQATT and SNEGSKA (reference sequence). The CDR3 runs to 13 residues.

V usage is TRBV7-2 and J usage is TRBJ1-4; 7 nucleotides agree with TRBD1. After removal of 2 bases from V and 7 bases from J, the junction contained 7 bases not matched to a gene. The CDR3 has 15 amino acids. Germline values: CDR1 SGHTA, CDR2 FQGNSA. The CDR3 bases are TGTGCCAGCAGCTTAACAGGGGATGGTAGTGAAAAACTGTTTTTT. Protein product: CASSLTGDGSEKLFF. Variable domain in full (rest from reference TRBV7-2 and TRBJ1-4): GAGVSQSPSNKVTEKGKDVELRCDPISGHTALYWYRQSLGQGLEFLIYFQGNSAPDKSGLPSDRFSAERTGGSVSTLTIQRTQQEDSAVYLCASSLTGDGSEKLFFGSGTQLSVL.

The CDR3 region is CASSEASGTDTQYF. The CDR3 coding sequence is TGTGCCAGCAGTGAAGCGTCAGGCACAGATACGCAGTATTTT. The genes are TRBV25-1 and TRBJ2-3, with no clear D. Trimming stripped 2 bases from V and 1 base from J, with 7 bases between. From germline, CDR1 is MGHDK and CDR2 SYGVNS. The CDR3 has 14 amino acids.

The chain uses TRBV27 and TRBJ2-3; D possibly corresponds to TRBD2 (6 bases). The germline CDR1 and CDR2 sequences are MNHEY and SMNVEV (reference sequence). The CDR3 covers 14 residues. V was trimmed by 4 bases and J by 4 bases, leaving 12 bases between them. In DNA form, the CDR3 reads TGTGCCAGCAGTTCGGCCGGGAGCGCAGATACGCAGTATTTT. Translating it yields CASSSAGSADTQYF.

CDR3 sequence (DNA): TGTGCCAGCAGATCCCAAGACAGGGGCCCCTACGAGCAGTACTTC. Translated: CASRSQDRGPYEQYF. This chain uses TRBV3-1 with TRBJ2-7; 8 positions match TRBD1. J gave up 2 bases and V 6 bases, and 9 bases lay outside the gene matches. CDR3 length: 15 amino acids. Germline V CDR1 and CDR2: LGHDT, YNNKEL (reference sequence).

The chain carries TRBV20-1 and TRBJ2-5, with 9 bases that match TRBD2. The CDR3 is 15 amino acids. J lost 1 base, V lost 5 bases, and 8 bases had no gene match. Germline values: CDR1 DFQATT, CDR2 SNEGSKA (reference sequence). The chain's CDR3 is CSAYSGRGTQETQYF. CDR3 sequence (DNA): TGCAGTGCTTATAGCGGGAGAGGCACCCAAGAGACCCAGTACTTC.

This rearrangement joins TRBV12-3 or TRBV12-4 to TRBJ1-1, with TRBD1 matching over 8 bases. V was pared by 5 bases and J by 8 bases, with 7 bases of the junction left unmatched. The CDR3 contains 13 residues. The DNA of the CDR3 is TGTGCCAGCAGTGCCGGACAGGGACTCGAAGCTTTCTTT. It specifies CASSAGQGLEAFF.

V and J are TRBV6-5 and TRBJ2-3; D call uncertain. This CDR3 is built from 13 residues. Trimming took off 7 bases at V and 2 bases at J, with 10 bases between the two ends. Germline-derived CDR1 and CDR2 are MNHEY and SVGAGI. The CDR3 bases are TGTGCCAGCAAGTCACTCGCCACAGATACGCAGTATTTT. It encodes CASKSLATDTQYF.

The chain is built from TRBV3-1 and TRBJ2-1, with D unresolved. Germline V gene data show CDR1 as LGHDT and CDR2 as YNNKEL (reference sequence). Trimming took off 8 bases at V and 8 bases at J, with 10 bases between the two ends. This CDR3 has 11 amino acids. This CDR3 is CASGSGHEQFF. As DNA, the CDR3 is TGTGCCAGCGGATCAGGACATGAGCAGTTCTTC.

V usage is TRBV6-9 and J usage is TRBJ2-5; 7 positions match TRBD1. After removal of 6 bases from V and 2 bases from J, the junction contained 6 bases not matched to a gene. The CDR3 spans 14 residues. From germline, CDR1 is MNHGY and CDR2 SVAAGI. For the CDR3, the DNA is TGTGCCAGCAGGAAGGACAGGCCGCAAGAGACCCAGTACTTC. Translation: CASRKDRPQETQYF.

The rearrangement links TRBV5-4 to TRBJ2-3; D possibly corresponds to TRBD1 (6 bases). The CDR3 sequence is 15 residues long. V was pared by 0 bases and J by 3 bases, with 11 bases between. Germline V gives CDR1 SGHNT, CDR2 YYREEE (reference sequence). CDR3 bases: TGTGCCAGCAGCTTGGTTGGTAGGGGGACAGATACGCAGTATTTT. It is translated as CASSLVGRGTDTQYF. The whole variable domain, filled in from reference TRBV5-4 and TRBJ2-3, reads ETGVTQSPTHLIKTRGQQVTLRCSSQSGHNTVSWYQQALGQGPQFIFQYYREEENGRGNFPPRFSGLQFPNYSSELNVNALELDDSALYLCASSLVGRGTDTQYFGPGTRLTVL.